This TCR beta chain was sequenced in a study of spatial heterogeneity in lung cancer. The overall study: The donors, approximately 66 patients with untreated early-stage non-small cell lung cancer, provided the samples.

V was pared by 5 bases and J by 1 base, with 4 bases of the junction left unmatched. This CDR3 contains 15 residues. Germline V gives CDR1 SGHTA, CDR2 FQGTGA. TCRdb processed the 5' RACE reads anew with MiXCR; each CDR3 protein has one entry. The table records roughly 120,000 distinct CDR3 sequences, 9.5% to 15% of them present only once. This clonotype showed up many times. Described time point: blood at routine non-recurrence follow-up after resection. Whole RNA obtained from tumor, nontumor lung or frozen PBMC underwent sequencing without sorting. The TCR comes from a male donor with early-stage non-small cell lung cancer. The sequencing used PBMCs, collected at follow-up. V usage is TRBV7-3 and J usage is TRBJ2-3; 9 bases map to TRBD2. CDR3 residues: CASSPKRGGTDTQYF. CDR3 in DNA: TGTGCCAGCAGCCCTAAGCGGGGGGGCACAGATACGCAGTATTTT.